Listed here are 16 T cell receptor beta chains from one sample, sequenced in a study of PD-1 blockade in classical Hodgkin lymphoma. Each patient relapsed following autologous stem cell transplantation, and prior brentuximab vedotin exposure differed. Negative magnetic selection isolated CD4+ T cells from thawed PBMCs. Measured with immunoSEQ multiplex PCR; TCRdb has only the in-frame clones, and not every one. The table has around 4,500 clones, about 87% seen once. The specimen was CD4+ T cells from blood, collected at baseline. Receptor source: a human donor with classical Hodgkin lymphoma.

This clone appeared a few times. The chain has TRBV5-1 and TRBJ1-2; D call uncertain. Trimming stripped 1 base from V and 0 bases from J, with 10 bases between. The CDR3 extends over 15 amino acids. The germline V gene encodes CDR1 SGHRS and CDR2 YFSETQ. This chain's CDR3 is CASSLTAASNYGYTF. The CDR3 DNA follows: TGCGCCAGCAGCTTGACAGCAGCATCTAACTATGGCTACACCTTC.

The J gene is TRBJ2-2, the V gene TRBV5-1, with no clear D. CDR1 SGHRS and CDR2 YFSETQ come from the germline V gene. V dropped 3 bases and J dropped 0 bases, with 9 bases sitting between them. The CDR3 is 15 residues long. This CDR3 is CASSSRTTNTGELFF. The CDR3 nucleotides read TGCGCCAGCAGCTCCCGGACCACGAACACCGGGGAGCTGTTTTTT.

This clone has just one count. This sequence joins TRBV5-1 and TRBJ2-1; D unclear. Germline CDR1 SGHRS, CDR2 YFSETQ. The CDR3 length is 11 residues. The V gene lost 1 base and the J gene lost 8 bases, with 4 bases spanning the gap. The CDR3 region has the DNA TGCGCCAGCAGCTTGAGAGATGAGCAGTTCTTC. This translates into CASSLRDEQFF.

The chain couples TRBV5-4 to TRBJ2-1; D is undetermined. Germline V gene sequence: CDR1 SGHNT, CDR2 YYREEE (reference sequence). This CDR3 comprises 14 residues. Trimming shortened V by 1 base and J by 9 bases, and 14 bases separated the two germline ends. The CDR3 DNA sequence: TGTGCCAGCAGCTTGTTCGGCCCGTCATCTGAGCAGTTCTTC. This gives the protein CASSLFGPSSEQFF.

The chain combines TRBV14 with TRBJ2-2, with a tentative D call TRBD2 (6 bases). The CDR3 consists of 15 residues. Germline-derived CDR1 and CDR2 are SGHDN and FVKESK. V was clipped by 3 bases and J by 6 bases, with 14 bases between them. CDR3 coding DNA: TGTGCCAGCAGCCAGATTACTAGCCGAGCCGGGGAGCTGTTTTTT. Its protein is CASSQITSRAGELFF.

CDR3 bases: TGTGCCAGCAGAGACACAGGGTCTACTAATGAAAAACTGTTTTTT. The encoded protein is CASRDTGSTNEKLFF. The genes are TRBV7-9 and TRBJ1-4; a weak D match, TRBD1 (6 bases). The length of the CDR3 is 15 residues. Germline assignment: CDR1 SEHNR and CDR2 FQNEAQ (reference sequence). Trimming left V 6 bases short and J 2 bases short, with 13 bases between.

This clone appeared a single time. The chain couples TRBV21-1 to TRBJ2-6; the D segment call TRBD1 is taken from the table without a DNA check. TRBV21-1 is deemed a pseudogene. This CDR3 has 19 residues. The CDR3 is CASSKAPPRGAPGANVLTF. CDR3 DNA sequence: TGTGCCAGCAGCAAAGCGCCCCCCAGGGGGGCGCCTGGGGCCAACGTCCTGACTTTC.

The chain has TRBV2 and TRBJ2-1; 7 bases map to TRBD1. Germline CDR1 reads SNHLY; CDR2 reads FYNNEI. The CDR3 has 16 amino acids. V gave up 7 bases and J gave up 10 bases; unmatched junction bases: 19. The CDR3 nucleotides read TGTGCCAGCACCCGACCCAGGGGGTTCTCCCTCAGAGAGCAGTTCTTC. It yields the protein CASTRPRGFSLREQFF.

J is TRBJ1-1 and V is TRBV7-3, with a tentative D call TRBD1 (5 bases). The CDR3 runs 14 residues. The V and J ends lost 2 bases and 5 bases respectively, with 12 bases between them. The germline V gene has CDR1 SGHTA and CDR2 FQGTGA. The CDR3 bases are TGTGCCAGCAGCTTAGAGGCAGGGACGACTGAAGCTTTCTTT. This translates into CASSLEAGTTEAFF.

This clone was counted once. CDR3 DNA: TGTGCCAGCAGTTTTTGGGGGAGCAATCAGCCCCAGCATTTT. Translation gives CASSFWGSNQPQHF. This chain connects TRBV27 to TRBJ1-5; possibly TRBD1 for D (5 bases). Per the germline V gene, CDR1 is MNHEY and CDR2 is SMNVEV (reference sequence). Between the trimmed V and J ends, which lost 3 bases and 1 base, there was a span of 7 bases. This CDR3 contains 14 residues.

A few counts support this clone. This chain connects TRBV15 to TRBJ1-4; 7 positions agree with TRBD1. Germline V gene data show CDR1 as LNHNV and CDR2 as YYDKDF (reference sequence). V shed 3 bases and J 6 bases; nucleotides not matched to a gene: 7. This CDR3 has 15 residues. DNA of the CDR3: TGTGCCACCAGCAGGGGAGGGACAGAATATGAAAAACTGTTTTTT. Translation: CATSRGGTEYEKLFF.

The CDR3 protein is CASSFLREYLGGELFF. CDR3 sequence (DNA): TGTGCCAGCAGCTTTCTCCGGGAGTACTTGGGCGGGGAGCTGTTTTTT. The chain uses TRBV11-1 and TRBJ2-2, with a possible D match to TRBD2 (6 bases). The V and J ends lost 3 bases and 7 bases respectively, with 18 bases between them. This CDR3 region has 16 residues. CDR1 is SGHAT and CDR2 is FQDESV in the germline V gene (reference sequence).

V and J are TRBV30 and TRBJ1-5; D is uncertain. V was cut by 4 bases and J by 7 bases, with 23 bases left in between. The germline gives CDR1 GTSNPN, CDR2 SVGIG (reference sequence). The CDR3 totals 16 residues. The DNA of the CDR3 is TGTGCCTGGACCTTAGGAGGGAGTCGGAATGAACAGCCCCAGCATTTT. This sequence encodes CAWTLGGSRNEQPQHF.

This sequence joins TRBV4-1 and TRBJ1-5, with D possibly matching TRBD1 (6 bases). The length of the CDR3 is 15 residues. Trimming pared 0 bases from V and 7 bases from J, leaving 13 bases between. CDR1 and CDR2 from the germline V gene are MGHRA and YSYEKL. CDR3 coding DNA: TGCGCCAGCAGCCAAGATTTGGCAAGGGGGCAGCCCCAGCATTTT. Its translation: CASSQDLARGQPQHF.

This clone was observed a single time. This chain joins TRBV6-1 and TRBJ2-7; 11 nucleotides line up with TRBD2. V shed 2 bases, J shed 5 bases, and the junction held 14 bases outside the gene matches. Germline-derived CDR1 and CDR2 are MNHNS and SASEGT. This CDR3 spans 18 amino acids. CDR3 DNA sequence: TGTGCCAGCAGTGAATTCCTAGCGGGAGGCCCCAATGCCGACGAGCAGTACTTC. Residues: CASSEFLAGGPNADEQYF.

The chain carries TRBV7-3 and TRBJ1-1; D ambiguous. The CDR3 runs to 14 residues. V gave up 0 bases and J gave up 2 bases, with 7 bases separating them. Germline V CDR1 and CDR2: SGHTA, FQGTGA. The CDR3 region has the DNA TGTGCCAGCAGCTTAACTCCAAGCAACACTGAAGCTTTCTTT. This sequence encodes CASSLTPSNTEAFF.